Listed below are T cell receptor beta chains from one sample, sequenced in a study of CD8 T cells in Susac syndrome. Using its own MiXCR run on the immunoSEQ multiplex PCR reads, TCRdb lists one record per CDR3 protein. The table has under 80,000 distinct CDR3 sequences, roughly 91% seen once. Sequenced material: CD4+ T cells from PBMCs. These TCRs come from a human donor with Susac syndrome. Both conserved end residues are part of each CDR3. A D gene is named only where the DNA matches it firmly. The size field is filled for only some rows; it gives once, few, many or a size class.

abundance | j_gene | d_gene | v_gene | CDR3aa | CDR3nt
. | TRBJ1-5 | . | TRBV12-3/TRBV12-4 | CASSFGWPNNQPQHF | TGTGCCAGCAGTTTCGGGTGGCCAAACAATCAGCCCCAGCATTTT
. | TRBJ2-1 | . | TRBV29-1 | CSVVLSLSYNEQFF | TGCAGCGTTGTACTGTCCCTCTCCTACAATGAGCAGTTCTTC
. | TRBJ2-5 | . | TRBV15 | CATSRADTWAETQYF | TGTGCCACCAGCAGAGCGGACACATGGGCTGAGACCCAGTACTTC
. | TRBJ1-5 | . | TRBV19 | CASSRGSTAWDQPQHF | TGTGCCAGTAGTCGGGGATCGACAGCCTGGGACCAGCCCCAGCATTTT
. | TRBJ1-5 | TRBD1 | TRBV29-1 | CSVGQGVNQPQHF | TGCAGCGTTGGACAGGGTGTAAATCAGCCCCAGCATTTT
once | TRBJ1-4 | . | TRBV6-5 | CATARTVNEKLFF | TGTGCCACCGCGCGGACGGTGAATGAAAAACTGTTTTTT
once | TRBJ2-4 | . | TRBV18 | CASSPFGSLAKNIQYF | TGTGCCAGCTCACCATTCGGGTCTCTAGCCAAAAACATTCAGTACTTC
. | TRBJ2-5 | . | TRBV9 | CASSQEGLALRETQYF | TGTGCCAGCAGCCAAGAGGGCCTAGCTCTAAGGGAGACCCAGTACTTC
once | TRBJ2-1 | . | TRBV29-1 | CSVRGWAQAGNEQFF | TGCAGCGTTCGGGGTTGGGCCCAGGCGGGCAATGAGCAGTTCTTC
. | TRBJ2-3 | . | TRBV29-1 | CSVEMRGPTDTQYF | TGCAGCGTTGAAATGCGGGGGCCCACAGATACGCAGTATTTT
once | TRBJ2-1 | . | TRBV19 | CASSILTGSSYNEQFF | TGTGCCAGTAGTATTTTAACGGGGAGCTCCTACAATGAGCAGTTCTTC
. | TRBJ2-3 | . | TRBV2 | CASSEEQGSTDTQYF | TGTGCCAGCAGTGAAGAACAGGGAAGTACAGATACGCAGTATTTT
. | TRBJ2-4 | . | TRBV6-5 | CASSYSPTSAKGSNIQYF | TGTGCCAGCAGTTACAGCCCGACCAGCGCTAAGGGCAGTAACATTCAGTACTTC
. | TRBJ2-3 | . | TRBV29-1 | CSVVGARTDTQYF | TGCAGCGTTGTGGGGGCGAGGACAGATACGCAGTATTTT
. | TRBJ1-1 | . | TRBV2 | CASSADRNTEAFF | TGTGCCAGCAGTGCTGACAGGAACACTGAAGCTTTCTTT
. | TRBJ1-1 | . | TRBV29-1 | CSAFRTENTEAFF | TGCAGCGCGTTCCGGACGGAGAACACTGAAGCTTTCTTT
. | TRBJ2-2 | . | TRBV20-1 | CSARDPQRANTGELFF | TGCAGTGCTAGAGATCCCCAGCGGGCGAACACCGGGGAGCTGTTTTTT
. | TRBJ2-7 | TRBD2 | TRBV12-3/TRBV12-4 | CASARLALYEQYF | TGTGCCAGTGCGAGACTAGCCCTCTACGAGCAGTACTTC
. | TRBJ2-1 | TRBD2 | TRBV7-2 | CASSLAFGLAGGNEQFF | TGTGCCAGCAGCTTAGCGTTTGGGCTAGCGGGAGGTAATGAGCAGTTCTTC
. | TRBJ2-7 | TRBD1 | TRBV6-5 | CASTPPWGQGREQYF | TGTGCCAGCACTCCGCCGTGGGGACAGGGGCGGGAGCAGTACTTC
. | TRBJ2-1 | TRBD2 | TRBV12-3/TRBV12-4 | CASSRSVGLADLNEQFF | TGTGCCAGCAGTCGCTCTGTGGGACTAGCGGACTTAAATGAGCAGTTCTTC
. | TRBJ2-1 | TRBD2 | TRBV18 | CASSPPPPGRVGNERFF | TGTGCCAGCTCACCGCCCCCTCCAGGGAGGGTTGGCAATGAGCGGTTCTTC
. | TRBJ2-3 | . | TRBV2 | CASSPRGDTQYF | TGTGCCAGCAGTCCGAGAGGAGATACGCAGTATTTT
. | TRBJ1-1 | . | TRBV3-1 | CASSQGITEAFF | TGTGCCAGCAGCCAAGGGATCACTGAAGCTTTCTTT
. | TRBJ2-3 | . | TRBV11-3 | CASSSGGRTDTQYF | TGTGCCAGCAGCTCCGGGGGGCGGACAGATACGCAGTATTTT
once | TRBJ1-5 | . | TRBV20-1 | CSARDPKESAWQPQHF | TGCAGTGCTAGAGATCCGAAGGAATCCGCTTGGCAGCCCCAGCATTTT
once | TRBJ2-5 | . | TRBV20-1 | CSASSKETQYF | TGCAGTGCTAGCTCCAAAGAGACCCAGTACTTC
once | TRBJ2-5 | TRBD1 | TRBV5-6 | CASTLNRGLQETQYF | TGTGCCAGCACCCTGAACAGGGGCTTACAAGAGACCCAGTACTTC
. | TRBJ2-3 | . | TRBV5-1 | CASNFRVGTDTQYF | TGCGCCAGCAACTTCCGAGTCGGCACAGATACGCAGTATTTT
. | TRBJ2-6 | TRBD1 | TRBV12-3/TRBV12-4 | CASSRSPGQGVSGANVLTF | TGTGCCAGCAGCCGCTCTCCTGGACAGGGGGTTTCTGGGGCCAACGTCCTGACTTTC
. | TRBJ1-1 | . | TRBV28 | CASSPGTSGSTEAFF | TGTGCCAGCAGTCCCGGGACGTCGGGGAGTACTGAAGCTTTCTTT
. | TRBJ2-1 | . | TRBV21-1 | CASSRHPGTGISYNEQFF | TGTGCCAGCAGCCGACATCCCGGGACAGGTATATCCTACAATGAGCAGTTCTTC
. | TRBJ2-5 | . | TRBV14 | CASSPMTASGTQYF | TGTGCCAGCAGCCCCATGACGGCTTCGGGGACCCAGTACTTC
. | TRBJ2-1 | . | TRBV27 | CASTSQQGNKFF | TGTGCCAGCACCAGCCAACAGGGTAATAAGTTCTTC
. | TRBJ1-5 | . | TRBV7-2 | CASSSYSNQPQHF | TGTGCCAGCAGCTCTTATAGCAATCAGCCCCAGCATTTT
. | TRBJ2-7 | . | TRBV28 | CASSFNKGYPYEQYF | TGTGCCAGCAGTTTTAACAAGGGGTACCCCTACGAGCAGTACTTC
. | TRBJ2-7 | TRBD2 | TRBV28 | CASRPSGRALYEQYF | TGTGCCAGCAGGCCGAGCGGGAGGGCTCTCTACGAGCAGTACTTC